This T cell receptor beta chain is from a study of T cell changes during pregnancy in multiple sclerosis. Generated by immunoSEQ multiplex PCR, the TCRdb table keeps only in-frame clones and is missing some. Among about 73,000 clones listed, roughly 92% were seen once. V was pared by 6 bases and J by 0 bases, with 10 bases of the junction left unmatched. The CDR3 sequence is 17 residues long. The germline CDR1 and CDR2 sequences are MNHEY and SMNVEV (reference sequence). The chain joins TRBV27 to TRBJ2-1, with TRBD2 matching over 8 bases. The source material was peripheral blood, sampled in the third trimester of pregnancy. The clonotype originates from a female donor in good health, enrolled as a control in a pregnancy study. The CDR3 nucleotides are TGTGCCAGCAGACCCTCTCCGGGGGGGAGCTCCTACAATGAGCAGTTCTTC. Translation gives CASRPSPGGSSYNEQFF.